This T cell receptor beta chain stems from a study of blood T cell repertoires in COVID-19. Whole-study context: The United States, Italy and Spain supplied acute and convalescent COVID-19 samples. The analysed material was cDNA or gDNA that came from T cells, B-cell-depleted T cells, or PBMCs.

From germline, CDR1 is SGDLS and CDR2 YYNGEE. The trim removed 2 bases at V and 6 bases at J, leaving 6 bases unmatched. This CDR3 comprises 14 residues. Per the study methods: Scientists estimated how many nucleated cells there were by amplifying reference gene primers. Libraries were prepared by immunoSEQ multiplex PCR; TCRdb keeps only in-frame clonotypes and omits some of them. Clonal size and the V and J genes are those of that table, whereas D and trimming came from the DNA. The table shows approximately 49,000 clones, with roughly four fifths occurring only once. Source material: peripheral blood. The sequence came from a woman aged 55 to 70 with acute or convalescent COVID-19. The chain recombines TRBV9 with TRBJ2-3, with 7 bases aligning to TRBD1. The CDR3 loop reads CASSVLGQDDTQYF. The CDR3 DNA reads TGTGCCAGCAGCGTGCTTGGACAGGACGATACGCAGTATTTT.